This is a list of T cell receptor beta chains from one sample in a study of identical twins. TCRdb fed the 5' RACE reads into MiXCR, producing one record per CDR3 protein. The data show around 570,000 distinct CDR3 sequences, around a tenth seen once. The data were also submitted as part of a second study, on yellow fever vaccine responses in identical twins.

Sequencing was carried out using PBMCs. All receptors derive from a woman between 18 and 29 years old in good health. Both conserved end residues are part of each CDR3. Each record gives: CDR3 protein, CDR3 DNA, D gene, V gene, J gene, clone size. D genes are given only for firm matches. Size is omitted from some rows. Given values are once, few, many or a class for expanded clones.

CASRAQGARESPLHF	TGTGCCAGCAGAGCCCAGGGGGCGCGGGAGTCACCCCTCCACTTT	TRBD1	TRBV28	TRBJ1-6	few
CASSVEGGTYNEQFF	TGTGCCAGCAGCGTAGAAGGGGGAACCTACAATGAGCAGTTCTTC	.	TRBV9	TRBJ2-1	many
CAGPMVNRASTDTQYF	TGTGCCGGGCCCATGGTGAATCGGGCTAGCACAGATACGCAGTATTTT	.	TRBV27	TRBJ2-3	.
CASGRNSPLHF	TGTGCCAGCGGGAGAAATTCACCCCTCCACTTT	.	TRBV27	TRBJ1-6	.
CAAGLATQETQYF	TGTGCCGCGGGACTAGCGACCCAAGAGACCCAGTACTTC	TRBD2	TRBV30	TRBJ2-5	few
CSVGPPDRGPNNEQFF	TGCAGCGTTGGCCCCCCGGACAGGGGACCGAACAATGAGCAGTTCTTC	TRBD1	TRBV29-1	TRBJ2-1	many
CASSSREGYNYGYTF	TGTGCCAGCAGCTCGAGGGAGGGATACAACTATGGCTACACCTTC	.	TRBV7-6	TRBJ1-2	.
CASSSGREGTYEQYF	TGTGCCAGCAGCAGTGGGCGGGAGGGAACCTACGAGCAGTACTTC	TRBD2	TRBV4-2	TRBJ2-7	.
CAIGRAANYGYTF	TGTGCCATCGGTAGGGCGGCTAACTATGGCTACACCTTC	.	TRBV10-3	TRBJ1-2	.
CATIGTGEGVATEAFF	TGTGCCACGATCGGGACAGGGGAGGGGGTGGCGACTGAAGCTTTCTTT	TRBD1	TRBV15	TRBJ1-1	many
CASSQPGPREETQYF	TGTGCCAGCAGCCAACCGGGTCCCCGGGAAGAGACCCAGTACTTC	.	TRBV7-9	TRBJ2-5	few
CAWRNTGGGEQYF	TGTGCCTGGAGGAACACAGGGGGCGGCGAGCAGTACTTC	TRBD1	TRBV30	TRBJ2-7	.
CASSLFAGGSPVAKNIQYF	TGTGCCAGCAGTTTATTCGCGGGGGGGTCCCCCGTAGCCAAAAACATTCAGTACTTC	TRBD2	TRBV28	TRBJ2-4	many
CASSPAGGRSTDTQYF	TGTGCCAGCAGCCCCGCGGGCGGGAGAAGTACAGATACGCAGTATTTT	TRBD2	TRBV7-2	TRBJ2-3	few
CASSWRTSYNEQFF	TGTGCCAGCAGCTGGAGGACCTCCTACAATGAGCAGTTCTTC	.	TRBV7-2	TRBJ2-1	few
CATSQGRGLQETQYF	TGTGCCACCAGTCAGGGCAGGGGGCTACAAGAGACCCAGTACTTC	TRBD1	TRBV24-1	TRBJ2-5	few
CASSLTGQGHTIYF	TGTGCCAGCAGCTTAACAGGACAGGGTCACACCATATATTTT	TRBD1	TRBV7-2	TRBJ1-3	.
CASSANRETQYF	TGTGCCAGCAGTGCGAACAGGGAGACCCAGTACTTC	.	TRBV6-1	TRBJ2-5	many
CASSQDRSGEQFF	TGCGCCAGCAGCCAAGATAGGAGCGGGGAGCAGTTCTTC	.	TRBV4-3	TRBJ2-1	many
CASSLGGTSGRSSYEQYF	TGTGCCAGCAGCTTAGGGGGGACTAGCGGGAGGTCATCCTACGAGCAGTACTTC	TRBD2	TRBV11-2	TRBJ2-7	few
CASITRGIAGGPDTQYF	TGTGCCAGCATCACCCGCGGGATAGCGGGGGGTCCAGATACGCAGTATTTT	TRBD2	TRBV7-9	TRBJ2-3	few
CASSPPDNSYEQYF	TGTGCCAGCAGCCCGCCAGACAACTCCTACGAGCAGTACTTC	.	TRBV27	TRBJ2-7	many
CASRGLAGGLDTQYF	TGTGCCAGCAGAGGACTAGCTGGGGGATTAGATACGCAGTATTTT	TRBD2	TRBV7-9	TRBJ2-3	few
CAISERGGESPLHF	TGTGCCATCAGTGAGCGGGGGGGCGAGTCACCCCTCCACTTT	.	TRBV10-3	TRBJ1-6	many
CSATSGTSGRAGDTQYF	TGCAGTGCTACGTCCGGGACTAGCGGGAGGGCGGGAGATACGCAGTATTTT	TRBD2	TRBV20-1	TRBJ2-3	many
CASTLIHGDTQYF	TGTGCCAGCACCCTCATCCACGGCGATACGCAGTATTTT	.	TRBV6-1	TRBJ2-3	.
CASSDSGNTEAFF	TGTGCCAGCAGTGACTCCGGGAACACTGAAGCTTTCTTT	.	TRBV6-4	TRBJ1-1	many
CSVEDRRGEQYF	TGCAGCGTTGAAGATCGACGGGGCGAGCAGTACTTC	.	TRBV29-1	TRBJ2-7	many
CASSIQVYEQYF	TGTGCCAGCAGCATACAGGTTTACGAGCAGTACTTC	.	TRBV28	TRBJ2-7	.
CASSYGTQGDTQYF	TGTGCCAGCAGTTACGGGACCCAGGGCGATACGCAGTATTTT	.	TRBV6-2/TRBV6-3	TRBJ2-3	few
CASGSPTTGELFF	TGTGCTAGTGGTTCGCCCACCACCGGGGAGCTGTTTTTT	.	TRBV12-5	TRBJ2-2	few
CASGGQGSNEQFF	TGTGCCAGCGGCGGACAGGGGTCGAATGAGCAGTTCTTC	TRBD1	TRBV12-3/TRBV12-4	TRBJ2-1	few
CARGFGGQETQYF	TGTGCCAGGGGCTTTGGGGGGCAAGAGACCCAGTACTTC	.	TRBV5-4	TRBJ2-5	.
CSVPTGAQETQYF	TGCAGTGTACCCACCGGGGCTCAAGAGACCCAGTACTTC	.	TRBV20-1	TRBJ2-5	many
CASSQEGGVTDTQYF	TGCGCCAGCAGCCAAGAGGGCGGGGTCACAGATACGCAGTATTTT	.	TRBV4-3	TRBJ2-3	many
CASSYTIHSNQPQHF	TGTGCCAGCAGTTACACAATTCACAGCAATCAGCCCCAGCATTTT	.	TRBV6-5	TRBJ1-5	.
CASSQGRAGLTDTQYF	TGTGCCAGCAGCCAAGGCCGCGCGGGGTTGACAGATACGCAGTATTTT	.	TRBV4-2	TRBJ2-3	.
CASSTSSGGWYEQYF	TGCGCCAGCAGCACCTCTAGCGGGGGGTGGTACGAGCAGTACTTC	TRBD2	TRBV5-1	TRBJ2-7	.
CSASEGPQQPQHF	TGCAGTGCTAGTGAGGGGCCTCAGCAGCCCCAGCATTTT	.	TRBV20-1	TRBJ1-5	.
CASSSTGGSNTEAFF	TGTGCCAGCAGTTCCACAGGGGGCAGTAACACTGAAGCTTTCTTT	TRBD1	TRBV6-5	TRBJ1-1	.
CSALGGTADYEQYF	TGCAGTGCCCTAGGCGGGACGGCCGACTACGAGCAGTACTTC	.	TRBV20-1	TRBJ2-7	few
CASSLGGGLAQTQYF	TGTGCCAGCAGCTTGGGTGGGGGACTAGCGCAGACCCAGTACTTC	TRBD2	TRBV5-6	TRBJ2-5	few
CASSLGAKSTDTQYF	TGTGCCAGCAGCTTAGGTGCTAAAAGCACAGATACGCAGTATTTT	.	TRBV11-2	TRBJ2-3	.
CASSERVGLAGVYNEQFF	TGCGCCAGCAGTGAGAGGGTCGGACTAGCGGGAGTTTACAATGAGCAGTTCTTC	TRBD2	TRBV10-1	TRBJ2-1	.
CSVAGTLGGETQYF	TGCAGCGTTGCCGGGACCCTAGGCGGAGAGACCCAGTACTTC	.	TRBV29-1	TRBJ2-5	many
CASTTLLGEQYF	TGTGCCAGCACAACCCTCCTGGGGGAGCAGTACTTC	.	TRBV6-2/TRBV6-3	TRBJ2-7	.
CASRRGGPGYEQYF	TGTGCCAGCAGAAGAGGGGGGCCAGGCTACGAGCAGTACTTC	.	TRBV28	TRBJ2-7	.
CSVQLGNEQFF	TGCAGCGTTCAACTGGGTAATGAGCAGTTCTTC	.	TRBV29-1	TRBJ2-1	many
CASRLTGVIGTQYF	TGTGCCAGCAGGCTCACAGGGGTAATTGGGACCCAGTACTTC	TRBD1	TRBV6-2/TRBV6-3	TRBJ2-5	many
CASSLDLQFLEQYF	TGTGCCAGCAGCTTGGACCTCCAATTTCTCGAGCAGTACTTC	.	TRBV5-5	TRBJ2-7	few
CASSYDTGGTYEQYF	TGTGCCAGCAGTTACGATACAGGGGGTACCTACGAGCAGTACTTC	TRBD1	TRBV27	TRBJ2-7	.
CASSLSIGTQGFFGVF	TGTGCCAGCAGCTTGAGCATCGGGACCCAGGGGTTTTTCGGAGTCTTC	.	TRBV5-5	TRBJ2-7	many
CASSEGQGFEQFF	TGTGCCAGCAGTGAGGGCCAGGGCTTTGAGCAGTTCTTC	.	TRBV6-4	TRBJ2-1	many
CASSLQPQGRTQYF	TGTGCCAGCAGTTTACAACCACAGGGACGTACGCAGTATTTT	.	TRBV28	TRBJ2-3	.
CASSLVGGETQYF	TGCGCCAGCAGCTTGGTGGGCGGCGAGACCCAGTACTTC	.	TRBV5-1	TRBJ2-5	many
CASTFWRENTGELFF	TGTGCCAGCACCTTTTGGCGGGAGAACACCGGGGAGCTGTTTTTT	.	TRBV28	TRBJ2-2	many
CASSLVAGLPGGPFGTDTQYF	TGTGCCAGCAGCTTAGTAGCCGGCTTGCCGGGAGGGCCCTTTGGCACAGATACGCAGTATTTT	TRBD2	TRBV11-2	TRBJ2-3	few
CASSFRVSGANVLTF	TGTGCCAGCAGTTTCAGGGTGTCTGGGGCCAACGTCCTGACTTTC	.	TRBV6-2/TRBV6-3	TRBJ2-6	.